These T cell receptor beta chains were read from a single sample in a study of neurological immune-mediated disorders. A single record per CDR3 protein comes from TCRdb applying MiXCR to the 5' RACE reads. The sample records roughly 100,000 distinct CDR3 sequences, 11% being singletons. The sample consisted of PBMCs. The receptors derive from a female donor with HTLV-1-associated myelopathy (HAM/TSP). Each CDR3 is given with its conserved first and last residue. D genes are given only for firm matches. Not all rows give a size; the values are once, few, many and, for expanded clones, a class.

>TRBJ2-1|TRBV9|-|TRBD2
TGTGCCAGCAGTCTCGGGGGGAACGATGAGCAGTTCTTC
CASSLGGNDEQFF
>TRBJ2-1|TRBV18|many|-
TGTGCCAGCTCACCCCCGGCTTACAATGAGCAGTTCTTC
CASSPPAYNEQFF
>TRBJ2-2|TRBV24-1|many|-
TGTGCCACCGCCCCCAGGGACACCGGGGAGCTGTTTTTT
CATAPRDTGELFF
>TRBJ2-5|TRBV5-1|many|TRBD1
TGCGCCAGCAGCTACGCTTCAACAGGGGTCCAAGAGACCCAGTACTTC
CASSYASTGVQETQYF
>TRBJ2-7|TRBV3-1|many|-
TGTGCCAGCAGCAGAATTGGACAGAAAAGATACTTC
CASSRIGQKRYF
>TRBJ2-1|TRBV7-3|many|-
TGTGCCAGCAGCTCATCTCACAATGAGCAGTTCTTC
CASSSSHNEQFF
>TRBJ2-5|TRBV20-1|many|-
TGCAGTGCTCCAAACGGCCGGAGGCCAACAGAGACCCAGTACTTC
CSAPNGRRPTETQYF
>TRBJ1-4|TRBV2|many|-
TGTGCCAGCAGTGTGGGGGCAACTAATGAAAAACTGTTTTTT
CASSVGATNEKLFF
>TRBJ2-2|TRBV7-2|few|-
TGTGCCAGCAGCTTCGACAATCGGGAGCTGTTTTTT
CASSFDNRELFF
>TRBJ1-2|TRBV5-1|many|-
TGCGCCAGCAGCTTGGAGGGCCTCCCCTATGGCTACACCTTC
CASSLEGLPYGYTF
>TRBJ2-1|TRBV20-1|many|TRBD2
TGCAGTGCTAAATCCGGGACTAACTCCTACAATGAGCAGTTCTTC
CSAKSGTNSYNEQFF
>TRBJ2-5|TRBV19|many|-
TGTGCCAGTAACGAGAGAGATGAGACCCAGTACTTC
CASNERDETQYF
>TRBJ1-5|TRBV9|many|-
TGTGCCAGCAGCGCGGGTAGCAATCAGCCCCAGCATTTT
CASSAGSNQPQHF
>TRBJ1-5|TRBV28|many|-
TGTGCCAGCAGCCCTCGTACGTGGTCGCTCAATCAGCCCCAGCATTTT
CASSPRTWSLNQPQHF
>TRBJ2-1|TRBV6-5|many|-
TGTGCCAGCAGTTACCCCAGGACTGGGGAAAAGGCTTACAATGAGCAGTTCTTC
CASSYPRTGEKAYNEQFF
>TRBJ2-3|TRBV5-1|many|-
TGCGCCAGCAGCTTGGGCCCGCGGCAAGATACGCAGTATTTT
CASSLGPRQDTQYF
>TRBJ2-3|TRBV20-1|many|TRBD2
TGCAGTGCCCCACAGGCCCGCGGGGGGGATACGCAGTATTTT
CSAPQARGGDTQYF
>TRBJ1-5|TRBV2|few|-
TGTGCCAGCAGTGAAAATTTCCAGCCCCAGCATTTT
CASSENFQPQHF
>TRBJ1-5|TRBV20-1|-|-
TGCAGTGCTAGAGATCGGCTGACCAATCAGCCCCAGCATTTT
CSARDRLTNQPQHF
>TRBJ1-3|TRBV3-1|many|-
TGTGCCAGCAGCCAAGTCGGAAACACCATATATTTT
CASSQVGNTIYF
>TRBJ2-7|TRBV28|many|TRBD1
TGTGCCAGCAGTTTGGTGGGACAGGGTCTCTACGAGCAGTACTTC
CASSLVGQGLYEQYF
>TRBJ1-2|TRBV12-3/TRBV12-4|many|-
TGTGCCAGCAGTGAAACGGGGCGAGGTGGCTACACCTTC
CASSETGRGGYTF
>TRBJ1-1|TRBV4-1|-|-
TGCGCCAGCAGCCAACTCAGACAGAGCATTGTGAACACTGAAGCTTTCTTT
CASSQLRQSIVNTEAFF
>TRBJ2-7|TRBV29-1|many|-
TGCAGCGTTGGGGACCCCTCCTACGAGCAGTACTTC
CSVGDPSYEQYF
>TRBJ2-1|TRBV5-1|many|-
TGCGCCAGCAGCTTGGGTGGGACTGAACCCTACAATGAGCAGTTCTTC
CASSLGGTEPYNEQFF
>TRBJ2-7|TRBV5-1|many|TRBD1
TGCGCCAGCAGCTTGGTAGGGACAGGGACTTACGAGCAGTACTTC
CASSLVGTGTYEQYF
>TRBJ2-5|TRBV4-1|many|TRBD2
TGCGCCAGCAGCCAAGCTAGCGGCAAGGGGGAGACCCAGTACTTC
CASSQASGKGETQYF
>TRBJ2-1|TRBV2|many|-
TGTGCCAGCAGTGAGAGGAGTAACTACAATGAGCAGTTCTTC
CASSERSNYNEQFF
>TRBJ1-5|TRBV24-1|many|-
TGTGCCACCAGTGACCCTATCGGGCCCCAGCATTTT
CATSDPIGPQHF
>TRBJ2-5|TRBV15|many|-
TGTGCCACCAGCAGAGGAAGAGAGACCCAGTACTTC
CATSRGRETQYF
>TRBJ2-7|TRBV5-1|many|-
TGCGCCAGCAGCTTGGACGCTAGGGAATTCGAGCAGTACTTC
CASSLDAREFEQYF
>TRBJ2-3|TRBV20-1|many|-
TGCAGTTCCCCCCGAGGGGGGCCCACAGATACGCAGTATTTT
CSSPRGGPTDTQYF
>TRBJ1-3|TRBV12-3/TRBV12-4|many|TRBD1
TGTGCCAGCAGTCTGGACAGGGGGCCTGGAAACACCATATATTTT
CASSLDRGPGNTIYF
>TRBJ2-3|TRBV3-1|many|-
TGTGCCAGCAGCCAAGGACCGTCACGAGGAGATACGCAGTATTTT
CASSQGPSRGDTQYF
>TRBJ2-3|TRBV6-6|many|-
TGTGCCAGTCAGGGGACAAGCACAGATACGCAGTATTTT
CASQGTSTDTQYF
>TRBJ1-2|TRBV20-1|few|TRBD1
TGCAGTGCGAGATCCAGGGGGTATGACTATGGCTACACCTTC
CSARSRGYDYGYTF
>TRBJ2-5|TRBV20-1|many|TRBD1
TGCAGTGCTTTCGAGGGACAGGGCAAAGAGACCCAGTACTTC
CSAFEGQGKETQYF
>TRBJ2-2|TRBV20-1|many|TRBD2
TGCAGTGCTAGAGGGTGGACTAGCGGGGTGAGAACGAACACCGGGGAGCTGTTTTTT
CSARGWTSGVRTNTGELFF
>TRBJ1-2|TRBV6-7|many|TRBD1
TGTGCCAGCAGCCCCGGGACAGGCGTAAAATTTAACTATGGCTACACCTTC
CASSPGTGVKFNYGYTF
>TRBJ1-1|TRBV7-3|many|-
TGTGCCAGCAGCCCAGGGGAAATTGGGGCTTTCTTT
CASSPGEIGAFF
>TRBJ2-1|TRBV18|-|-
TGTGCCAGCTCACCGCGTGATGCGGCGGGCTCGCGTGAGCAGTTCTTC
CASSPRDAAGSREQFF
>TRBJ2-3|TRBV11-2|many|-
TGTGCCAGCAGCTCTAGCCTAGATACGCAGTATTTT
CASSSSLDTQYF
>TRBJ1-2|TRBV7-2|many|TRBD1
TGTGCCAGCAGCTTAGCCAGGGGACAGGGGGATGGCTACACCTTC
CASSLARGQGDGYTF
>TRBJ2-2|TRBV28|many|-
TGTGCCAGCAAGACACCGGCGAACACCGGGGAGCTGTTTTTT
CASKTPANTGELFF
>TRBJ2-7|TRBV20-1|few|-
TGCAGTGCTACTTTGGGCAGTCTTTCATCCGAGCAGTACTTC
CSATLGSLSSEQYF
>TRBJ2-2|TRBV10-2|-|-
TGCGCCAGCAGTGAGGGGTTGGTGAACACCGGGGAGCTGTTTTTT
CASSEGLVNTGELFF
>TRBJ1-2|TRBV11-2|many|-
TGTGCCAGCAGCTTCCCAAGAACAGGGATGAACTATGGCTACACCTTC
CASSFPRTGMNYGYTF
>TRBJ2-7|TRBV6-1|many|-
TGTGCCAGCAGTGAAATAAGGTTTTCCTCCTACGAGCAGTACTTC
CASSEIRFSSYEQYF
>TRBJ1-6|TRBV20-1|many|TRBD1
TGCAGTGCCACCTCGACAGGGGCCAATTCACCCCTCCACTTT
CSATSTGANSPLHF
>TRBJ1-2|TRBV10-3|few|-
TGTGCCATCAGTGAAGAGACCCGAACTCACGGCTACACCTTC
CAISEETRTHGYTF
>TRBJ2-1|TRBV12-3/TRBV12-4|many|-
TGTGCCAGCAGTTTACGGGGTCAAAACAGCAATGAGCAGTTCTTC
CASSLRGQNSNEQFF
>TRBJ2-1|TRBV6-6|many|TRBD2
TGTGCCAGCAGTTTCTCTAGCGGGGGGTCCTACAATGAGCAGTTCTTC
CASSFSSGGSYNEQFF
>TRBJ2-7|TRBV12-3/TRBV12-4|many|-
TGTGCCAGCAGTTTACGGGACACAAGCTACGAGCAGTACTTC
CASSLRDTSYEQYF
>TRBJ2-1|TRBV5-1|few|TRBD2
TGCGCCAGTAGGACTAGCGGGGGGATTGTCTACAATGAGCAGTTCTTC
CASRTSGGIVYNEQFF
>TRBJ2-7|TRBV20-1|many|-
TGCAGTGCTAGAGATCTGGACAACTACGAGCAGTACTTC
CSARDLDNYEQYF
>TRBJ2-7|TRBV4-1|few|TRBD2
TGCGCCAGCAGCCAAGAAAGAGCGGGGGGGCCGAAGTACTTC
CASSQERAGGPKYF
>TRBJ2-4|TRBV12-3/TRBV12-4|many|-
TGTGCCAGCAGTTTACCGGGCCCAGCCAAAAACATTCAGTACTTC
CASSLPGPAKNIQYF
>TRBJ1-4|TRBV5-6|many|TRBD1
TGTGCCAGCAGCGGGACAGCAACTAATGAAAAACTGTTTTTT
CASSGTATNEKLFF